Presented here are 18 T cell receptor beta chains from one specimen sequenced in a study of T-cell reconstitution after alpha-beta-depleted transplantation in children listed by TCRdb under 2016. Library method: PCR. TCRdb records Illumina HiSeq 2500 as the sequencer. To normalize quantification of the TCRbeta repertoire, the TCR libraries were built with molecular barcoding that relied on unique molecular identifiers. In-frame beta chains were kept once TCRdb had trimmed the public reads at Q25 with fastp and called clones with MiXCR. Merged by CDR3 protein, the rows form single entries marked with the most common genes and DNA. The sample records more than 150,000 distinct CDR3 sequences, approximately 6.6% of which are singletons. Clones ranked in the top ten supply about 2.9% of the sample. Sequenced material: PBMCs from the stem cell graft donor, taken from the stem cell graft. Every receptor here comes from a human donor who donated a stem cell graft to a child with Wiskott-Aldrich syndrome.

This clonotype was counted at least ten times. The V call is TRBV3-1, the J call TRBJ2-2, with 13 bases fitting TRBD2. Per the germline V gene, CDR1 is LGHDT and CDR2 is YNNKEL (reference sequence). Unmatched junction bases numbered 7, after V lost 6 bases and J lost 0 bases. CDR3 size: 18 residues. The CDR3 is CASSQTSGRGANTGELFF. CDR3 sequence (DNA): TGTGCCAGCAGTCAAACTAGCGGGAGGGGAGCGAACACCGGGGAGCTGTTTTTT.

V usage is TRBV3-1 and J usage is TRBJ2-7, with TRBD1 matching over 7 bases. V shed 6 bases, J shed 0 bases, and the junction held 11 bases outside the gene matches. The CDR3 loop spans 16 amino acids. Germline V CDR1 and CDR2: LGHDT, YNNKEL (reference sequence). Here the CDR3 reads CASRFFSTGSSYEQYF. The CDR3 nucleotides read TGTGCCAGCAGGTTTTTTTCGACAGGGAGCTCCTACGAGCAGTACTTC.

The table lists this clonotype with many counts. The chain employs TRBV6-5 and TRBJ2-7, with 9 bases matching TRBD1. The CDR3 is made up of 15 amino acids. Trimming took 3 bases from V and 2 from J; bases not matched to a gene: 5. Looked up from germline, CDR1 is MNHEY and CDR2 is SVGAGI. CDR3 sequence: CASSYMTGGTYEQYF. CDR3 nucleotides: TGTGCCAGCAGTTATATGACAGGGGGTACCTACGAGCAGTACTTC.

This chain connects TRBV9 to TRBJ2-1, with D perhaps TRBD1 (5 bases). V was trimmed by 0 bases and J by 10 bases, leaving 14 bases between them. The CDR3 length is 14 residues. The germline gives CDR1 SGDLS, CDR2 YYNGEE. The DNA for the CDR3 is TGTGCCAGCAGCGTAGAAGGAAGGGGTGGCGAGCAGTTCTTC. Protein product: CASSVEGRGGEQFF.

This clonotype was seen many times. V is TRBV20-1 and J is TRBJ1-3, with D perhaps matching TRBD1 (5 bases). The CDR3 consists of 16 residues. Germline loops: CDR1 DFQATT, CDR2 SNEGSKA (reference sequence). Trimming removed 0 bases at V and 0 bases at J, with 12 bases between. This CDR3 is CSARDLRASSGNTIYF. The CDR3 DNA sequence: TGCAGTGCTAGAGATCTCAGGGCAAGCTCTGGAAACACCATATATTTT.

The table lists this clonotype with many counts. The chain combines TRBV4-3 with TRBJ2-7, with TRBD1 matching 8 bases. There are 15 residues in the CDR3. Germline V CDR1 and CDR2: LGHNA, YSLEER. V dropped 6 bases and J dropped 6; count of bases not matched to a gene: 13. DNA of the CDR3: TGCGCCAGCAGGCAGACGGGTCAGGGGGCATTCGAGCAGTACTTC. Translating gives CASRQTGQGAFEQYF.

V is TRBV6-1 and J is TRBJ2-5; 10 nucleotides align to TRBD2. J was trimmed by 1 base and V by 5 bases; bases with no gene match: 7. Germline lookup yields CDR1 MNHNS and CDR2 SASEGT. The CDR3 sequence is 16 residues long. The CDR3 reads CASSTGLAVSQETQYF. The CDR3 nucleotides read TGTGCCAGCAGTACAGGACTAGCGGTATCCCAAGAGACCCAGTACTTC.

This clonotype was seen at least ten times. This chain links TRBV24-1 with TRBJ2-2; D not certain. CDR1 and CDR2 from the germline V gene are KGHDR and SFDVKD. Between the trimmed V and J ends, which lost 4 bases and 4 bases, there was a span of 9 bases. This CDR3 comprises 14 residues. DNA for the CDR3: TGTGCCACCAGTGACCCCGTACCCACCGGGGAGCTGTTTTTT. It is translated as CATSDPVPTGELFF.

There are many counts of this clonotype. The chain joins TRBV29-1 to TRBJ2-7; 10 positions match TRBD1. V lost 4 bases to trimming and J lost 6 bases; unmatched junction nucleotides: 9. This CDR3 is 14 amino acids long. Germline assignment: CDR1 SQVTM and CDR2 ANQGSEA. Here the CDR3 DNA reads TGCAGCGTTGGACCCGGGACAGGGGTGTTCGAGCAGTACTTC. Protein sequence: CSVGPGTGVFEQYF.

The sample holds many counts of this clonotype. The chain joins TRBV6-1 to TRBJ1-6; 8 positions match TRBD1. This CDR3 contains 16 residues. Trimming removed 4 bases from V and 5 bases from J; junction bases left unmatched: 7. Germline assignment: CDR1 MNHNS and CDR2 SASEGT. The CDR3 reads CASSAKGGQDNSPLHF. The CDR3 DNA sequence: TGTGCCAGCAGTGCAAAAGGGGGACAGGATAATTCACCCCTCCACTTT.

The V gene is TRBV7-2, the J gene TRBJ2-4; D may match TRBD1 or TRBD2 (7 bases each). V dropped 5 bases and J dropped 5 bases, with 13 bases sitting between them. The germline V gene has CDR1 SGHTA and CDR2 FQGNSA. This CDR3 has 14 residues. This CDR3 is CASSPGRGQNIQYF. The CDR3 nucleotides read TGTGCCAGCAGCCCTGGGAGGGGGCAAAACATTCAGTACTTC. The whole variable domain, remainder taken from reference TRBV7-2 and TRBJ2-4, is GAGVSQSPSNKVTEKGKDVELRCDPISGHTALYWYRQSLGQGLEFLIYFQGNSAPDKSGLPSDRFSAERTGGSVSTLTIQRTQQEDSAVYLCASSPGRGQNIQYFGAGTRLSVL.

This clonotype occurred many times. The genes are TRBV5-1 and TRBJ2-5, with 9 bases identical to TRBD1. Germline trimming cut 7 bases from V and 4 bases from J; bases unmatched to any gene: 5. The CDR3 covers 13 residues. Germline loops: CDR1 SGHRS, CDR2 YFSETQ. The CDR3 loop is CASLQGAGETQYF. The CDR3 DNA follows: TGCGCCAGCCTACAGGGGGCCGGAGAGACCCAGTACTTC.

This clonotype has more than one count but fewer than ten. One end of the junction varies from germline; a read error may be responsible. The chain carries TRBV20-1 and TRBJ2-5; TRBD2 matches at 8 bases. This CDR3 region has 17 residues. CDR1 and CDR2 (germline): DFQATT, SNEGSKA (reference sequence). The CDR3 is CCASRNPGGGLQETQYF. CDR3 bases: TGCTGTGCTAGTCGTAATCCTGGCGGGGGGCTCCAAGAGACCCAGTACTTC.

This clonotype was found many times. V is TRBV20-1 and J is TRBJ1-2; no firm D call. Between the trimmed V and J ends, which lost 5 bases and 3 bases, there was a span of 19 bases. The CDR3 is 15 amino acids. Looked up from germline, CDR1 is DFQATT and CDR2 is SNEGSKA (reference sequence). CDR3 loop: CSAQTTEILDYGYTF. The CDR3, as DNA: TGCAGTGCTCAAACTACGGAAATTTTAGACTATGGCTACACCTTC.

This clonotype was detected only a few times. The rearrangement uses TRBV20-1 and TRBJ2-3, with TRBD1 matching 10 bases. Germline-derived CDR1 and CDR2 are DFQATT and SNEGSKA (reference sequence). CDR3 size: 16 residues. Trimming cost V 7 bases and J 1 base; bases outside gene matches: 11. CDR3 loop: CSVSTGQGRGTDTQYF. Here the CDR3 DNA reads TGCAGTGTCTCAACGGGACAGGGGCGCGGCACAGATACGCAGTATTTT.

The rearrangement links TRBV3-1 to TRBJ2-5; possible D gene TRBD2, 5 bases. The V and J ends lost 0 bases and 5 bases respectively, with 13 bases between them. Germline lookup yields CDR1 LGHDT and CDR2 YNNKEL (reference sequence). The CDR3 length is 15 residues. In nucleotides, the CDR3 is TGTGCCAGCAGCCAAGATCCCCTAGCTCGGGAGACCCAGTACTTC. Protein sequence: CASSQDPLARETQYF.

This clonotype was counted many times. The V and J genes are TRBV6-5 and TRBJ2-2; no reliable D call. This CDR3 spans 12 amino acids. V lost 7 bases and J 4 bases, leaving 7 bases between the germline ends. The germline CDR1 and CDR2 sequences are MNHEY and SVGAGI. The CDR3 loop is CASMAFTGELFF. In DNA, the CDR3 is TGTGCCAGCATGGCATTCACCGGGGAGCTGTTTTTT.

In regard to this clonotype: Germline is not matched at one junction end, which may reflect a read error. V and J are TRBV18 and TRBJ2-7; a weak D match, TRBD1 (6 bases). The V gene's germline CDR1 is KGHSH and CDR2 LQKENI. The CDR3 consists of 12 residues. CDR3 sequence: CASSPPGRGLHF. The CDR3 DNA sequence: TGTGCCAGCTCACCACCCGGCAGGGGTCTACACTTC.